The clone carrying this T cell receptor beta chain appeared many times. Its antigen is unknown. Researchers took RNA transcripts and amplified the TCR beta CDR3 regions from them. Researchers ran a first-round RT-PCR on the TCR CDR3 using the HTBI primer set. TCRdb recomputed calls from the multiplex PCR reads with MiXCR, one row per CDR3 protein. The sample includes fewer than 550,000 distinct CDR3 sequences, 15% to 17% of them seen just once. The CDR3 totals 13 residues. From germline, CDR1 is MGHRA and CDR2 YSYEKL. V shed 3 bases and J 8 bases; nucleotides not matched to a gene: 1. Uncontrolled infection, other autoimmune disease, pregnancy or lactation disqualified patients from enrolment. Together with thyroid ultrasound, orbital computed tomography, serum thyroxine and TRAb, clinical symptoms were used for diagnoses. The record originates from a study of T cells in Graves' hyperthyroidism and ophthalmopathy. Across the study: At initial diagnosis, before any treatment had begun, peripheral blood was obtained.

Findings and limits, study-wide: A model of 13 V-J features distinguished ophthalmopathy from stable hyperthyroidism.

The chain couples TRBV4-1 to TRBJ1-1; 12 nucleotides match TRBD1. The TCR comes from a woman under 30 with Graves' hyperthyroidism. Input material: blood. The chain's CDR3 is CASSQGQGAEAFF. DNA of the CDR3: TGCGCCAGCAGCCAGGGACAGGGGGCGGAAGCTTTCTTT.